A single sample gave rise to the 14 T cell receptor beta chains below, sequenced in a study of T cells after yellow fever vaccination. MiXCR, run by TCRdb on the 5' RACE reads, gives a single entry per CDR3 protein. This sample has about 150,000 distinct CDR3 sequences; about 6% occur once, and the top ten carry under 3%. Here the sequenced sample was CD4+ T cells sorted from PBMCs, taken on the day of the first yellow fever vaccination. The receptors derive from a man between 18 and 35 years old who received the YFV17D yellow fever vaccine.

This clonotype occurred a few times. One junction end disagrees with the germline gene, perhaps due to a read error. V usage is TRBV6-1 and J usage is TRBJ2-7; D may be TRBD2 (5 bases). CDR3 length: 12 amino acids. Germline values: CDR1 MNHNS, CDR2 SASEGT. The CDR3 DNA reads as TGTGCCAGCAGTGAAGCGCGGCAGCAACTAGGCTTC. Amino acid sequence: CASSEARQQLGF.

The chain links TRBV30 to TRBJ2-1, with D uncertain. Trimming took 5 bases from V and 7 from J, leaving 18 bases between them. The CDR3 spans 14 residues. The germline CDR1 and CDR2 sequences are GTSNPN and SVGIG (reference sequence). The CDR3 region is CAWASMGSRNEQFF. CDR3 nucleotides: TGTGCCTGGGCTTCAATGGGGTCACGGAATGAGCAGTTCTTC.

This clonotype occurred many times. The gene calls are TRBV6-5 and TRBJ2-7; D ambiguous. Germline V gives CDR1 MNHEY, CDR2 SVGAGI. V was trimmed by 8 bases and J by 0 bases, leaving 17 bases between them. This CDR3 has 15 residues. The CDR3 reads CASRQTSRNSYEQYF. The CDR3 nucleotides are TGTGCCAGCCGCCAGACTTCGAGGAACTCCTACGAGCAGTACTTC.

The gene calls are TRBV9 and TRBJ1-1, with D hard to call. The CDR3 is 13 amino acids. V was cut by 2 bases and J by 1 base, with 6 bases left in between. Germline V gene data show CDR1 as SGDLS and CDR2 as YYNGEE. CDR3 sequence: CASSVEGNTEAFF. The DNA of the CDR3 is TGTGCCAGCAGCGTTGAAGGGAACACTGAAGCTTTCTTT.

The chain recombines TRBV7-6 with TRBJ2-5, with a tentative D call TRBD1 (7 bases). This CDR3 contains 15 residues. CDR1 and CDR2 (germline): SGHVS, FNYEAQ. V lost 4 bases, J lost 5 bases, and 17 bases lay in between. The CDR3 is CASSWRQGGNETQYF. The DNA for the CDR3 is TGTGCCAGCAGCTGGAGACAGGGCGGGAACGAGACCCAGTACTTC. The whole variable domain, filled in from reference TRBV7-6 and TRBJ2-5, reads GAGVSQSPRYKVTKRGQDVALRCDPISGHVSLYWYRQALGQGPEFLTYFNYEAQQDKSGLPNDRFSAERPEGSISTLTIQRTEQRDSAMYRCASSWRQGGNETQYFGPGTRLLVL.

The sample holds many counts of this clonotype. This chain uses TRBV5-1 with TRBJ1-1, with 7 bases matching TRBD1. J was trimmed by 1 base and V by 5 bases; bases with no gene match: 5. This CDR3 spans 14 amino acids. Germline assignment: CDR1 SGHRS and CDR2 YFSETQ. In DNA form, the CDR3 reads TGCGCCAGCAGTGCCGACAGGGCGAACACTGAAGCTTTCTTT. Encoded protein: CASSADRANTEAFF. Full variable domain (rest looked up from reference TRBV5-1 and TRBJ1-1): KAGVTQTPRYLIKTRGQQVTLSCSPISGHRSVSWYQQTPGQGLQFLFEYFSETQRNKGNFPGRFSGRQFSNSRSEMNVSTLELGDSALYLCASSADRANTEAFFGQGTRLTVV.

This clonotype showed up just a few times. This chain uses TRBV7-2 with TRBJ2-4; D is possibly TRBD2 (5 bases). The germline V gene encodes CDR1 SGHTA and CDR2 FQGNSA. V dropped 5 bases and J dropped 6 bases, with 20 bases sitting between them. This CDR3 spans 16 amino acids. The CDR3 DNA reads TGTGCCAGCAGCCCCCTAGTTCGGGGTTTAGGAAACATTCAGTACTTC. It encodes CASSPLVRGLGNIQYF.

Many counts were recorded for this clonotype. The J gene is TRBJ1-3, the V gene TRBV7-8; the D is unclear. The CDR3 loop spans 16 amino acids. Germline CDR1 reads SGHVS; CDR2 reads FQNEAQ. V was pared by 5 bases and J by 0 bases, with 14 bases between. CDR3 DNA sequence: TGTGCCAGCAGCCTTGTGGGCGGGAGCTCTGGAAACACCATATATTTT. This translates into CASSLVGGSSGNTIYF. Combining the CDR3 with reference TRBV7-8 and TRBJ1-3 gives the whole variable domain GAGVSQSPRYKVAKRGQDVALRCDPISGHVSLFWYQQALGQGPEFLTYFQNEAQLDKSGLPSDRFFAERPEGSVSTLKIQRTQQEDSAVYLCASSLVGGSSGNTIYFGEGSWLTVV.

The chain combines TRBV15 with TRBJ1-6; D may be TRBD1 (6 bases). This CDR3 is 15 amino acids long. Germline assignment: CDR1 LNHNV and CDR2 YYDKDF (reference sequence). V lost 5 bases and J lost 8, with 16 bases in between. The chain's CDR3 is CATSYSQGGHSPLHF. The CDR3 region has the DNA TGTGCCACCAGCTATAGTCAAGGGGGTCATTCACCCCTCCACTTT.

This clonotype has only a few counts. This sequence joins TRBV5-1 and TRBJ1-4; 8 nucleotides match TRBD1. In germline, CDR1 is SGHRS, CDR2 YFSETQ. The ends lost 3 bases at V and 7 bases at J; junction bases unmatched: 14. The CDR3 totals 17 residues. CDR3 protein: CASSYATLGQAGEKLFF. Here the CDR3 DNA reads TGCGCCAGCAGCTACGCCACACTGGGACAGGCGGGTGAAAAACTGTTTTTT. Variable domain in full (rest from reference TRBV5-1 and TRBJ1-4): KAGVTQTPRYLIKTRGQQVTLSCSPISGHRSVSWYQQTPGQGLQFLFEYFSETQRNKGNFPGRFSGRQFSNSRSEMNVSTLELGDSALYLCASSYATLGQAGEKLFFGSGTQLSVL.

The gene calls are TRBV18 and TRBJ2-5, with 9 bases that match TRBD2. This CDR3 comprises 15 residues. Germline CDR1 and CDR2: KGHSH and LQKENI. V lost 6 bases and J lost 4; bases outside the gene matches: 9. CDR3 loop: CASSRRLAAGETQYF. In nucleotides, the CDR3 is TGTGCCAGCTCCCGAAGACTAGCGGCGGGAGAGACCCAGTACTTC.

Ten or more counts support this clonotype. J is TRBJ1-1 and V is TRBV2; D is uncertain. The CDR3 spans 13 residues. The germline V and J ends were trimmed by 6 bases and 1 base, with 9 bases remaining between them. Germline V lookup: CDR1 SNHLY, CDR2 FYNNEI. CDR3 residues: CASRENRNTEAFF. For the CDR3, the DNA is TGTGCCAGCAGAGAAAACAGGAACACTGAAGCTTTCTTT.

Many counts were recorded for this clonotype. The chain recombines TRBV23-1 with TRBJ2-1, with no clear D. TRBV23-1 is reported as an ORF; its role is uncertain. V was shortened by 6 bases and J by 14 bases, with 5 bases between the two germline ends. This CDR3 is built from 8 residues. The CDR3 bases are TGCGCCAGCAGCAAGGAGTTCTTC. Its protein product is CASSKEFF.

This rearrangement joins TRBV7-9 to TRBJ2-1, with a tentative D call TRBD1 (5 bases). With 4 bases removed from V and 9 bases from J, the gap between germline ends came to 25 bases. The CDR3 contains 17 residues. The V gene's germline CDR1 is SEHNR and CDR2 FQNEAQ (reference sequence). The CDR3 protein is CASSSRTQGIRWGEQFF. CDR3 nucleotides: TGTGCCAGCAGCTCGCGGACGCAGGGAATAAGATGGGGTGAGCAGTTCTTC.